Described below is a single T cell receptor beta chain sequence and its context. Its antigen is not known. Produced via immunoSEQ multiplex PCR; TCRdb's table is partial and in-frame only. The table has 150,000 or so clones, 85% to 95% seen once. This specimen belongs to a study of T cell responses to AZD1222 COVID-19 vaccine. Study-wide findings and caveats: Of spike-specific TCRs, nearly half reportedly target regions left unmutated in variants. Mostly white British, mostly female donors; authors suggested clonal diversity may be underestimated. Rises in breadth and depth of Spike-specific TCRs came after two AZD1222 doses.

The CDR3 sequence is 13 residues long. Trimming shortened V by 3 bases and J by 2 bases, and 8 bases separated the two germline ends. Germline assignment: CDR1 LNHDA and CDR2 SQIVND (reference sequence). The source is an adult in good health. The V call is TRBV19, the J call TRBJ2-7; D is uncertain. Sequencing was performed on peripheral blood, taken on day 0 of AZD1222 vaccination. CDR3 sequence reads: CASSINGAYEQYF. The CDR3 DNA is TGTGCCAGTAGTATTAATGGAGCCTACGAGCAGTACTTC. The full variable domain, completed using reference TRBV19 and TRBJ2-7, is DGGITQSPKYLFRKEGQNVTLSCEQNLNHDAMYWYRQDPGQGLRLIYYSQIVNDFQKGDIAEGYSVSREKKESFPLTVTSAQKNPTAFYLCASSINGAYEQYFGPGTRLTVT.